The 29 T cell receptor beta chains in this list originate from one sample, sequenced in a study of siplizumab effects on memory and regulatory T cells. Sequencing used immunoSEQ multiplex PCR; TCRdb keeps in-frame clones, though not all of them. The sample records some 81,000 clones, roughly 94% being singletons. Sequencing was done on a sample of CD8+ T cells sorted from blood. Receptors were obtained from a human donor in good health.

The genes are TRBV12-5 and TRBJ2-7, with D uncertain. The CDR3 length is 13 residues. Germline V gene lookup returns CDR1 LGHNT and CDR2 FRNRAP. The V gene lost 0 bases and the J gene lost 2 bases, with 5 bases spanning the gap. CDR3 sequence reads: CASGLVEAYEQYF. The CDR3 DNA is TGTGCTAGTGGTTTGGTCGAAGCCTACGAGCAGTACTTC.

The V call is TRBV7-9, the J call TRBJ1-2, with D unclear. Trimming shortened V by 1 base and J by 4 bases, and 16 bases separated the two germline ends. Looked up from germline, CDR1 is SEHNR and CDR2 is FQNEAQ (reference sequence). The length of the CDR3 is 16 residues. The CDR3 loop reads CASSLGGRGKGYGYTF. The CDR3 nucleotides read TGTGCCAGCAGCTTAGGAGGTAGAGGGAAGGGCTATGGCTACACCTTC. The variable domain in full, with the rest retrieved from reference TRBV7-9 and TRBJ1-2, is DTGVSQNPRHKITKRGQNVTFRCDPISEHNRLYWYRQTLGQGPEFLTYFQNEAQLEKSRLLSDRFSAERPKGSFSTLEIQRTEQGDSAMYLCASSLGGRGKGYGYTFGSGTRLTVV.

The chain combines TRBV29-1 with TRBJ2-1; D may be TRBD1 (6 bases). The germline V and J ends were trimmed by 3 bases and 4 bases, with 10 bases remaining between them. The CDR3 contains 13 residues. The V gene's germline CDR1 is SQVTM and CDR2 ANQGSEA. CDR3 amino acids: CSVDRRGYNEQFF. In DNA form, the CDR3 reads TGCAGCGTTGACCGCAGGGGTTACAATGAGCAGTTCTTC.

The V and J genes are TRBV11-2 and TRBJ2-3; D remains unclear. V shed 0 bases and J shed 1 base, with 14 bases lying between them. This CDR3 is built from 17 residues. The germline V gene encodes CDR1 SGHAT and CDR2 FQNNGV. The CDR3 region has the DNA TGTGCCAGCAGCTTAGAATATTCGGCGCATCGCACAGATACGCAGTATTTT. This gives the protein CASSLEYSAHRTDTQYF.

The chain joins TRBV5-6 to TRBJ1-2, with D possibly TRBD1 on 5 matching bases. Germline V gene sequence: CDR1 SGHDT, CDR2 YYEEEE. V lost 0 bases to trimming and J lost 4 bases, with 7 bases between them. The CDR3 runs to 13 residues. The CDR3 spells CASSLGQPYGYTF. DNA for the CDR3: TGTGCCAGCAGCTTGGGACAGCCCTATGGCTACACCTTC.

The chain links TRBV6-5 to TRBJ2-1; TRBD2 agrees at 10 bases. The J segment lost 7 bases and the V segment lost 8 bases, leaving 5 bases of the junction unmatched. Germline CDR1 MNHEY, CDR2 SVGAGI. This CDR3 region has 13 residues. Here the CDR3 reads CASLTAGGNEQFF. The CDR3 coding sequence is TGTGCCAGCCTCACAGCGGGAGGGAATGAGCAGTTCTTC.

This clone appeared a single time. This sequence joins TRBV27 and TRBJ1-5; tentative D call: TRBD1 (5 bases). V was trimmed by 2 bases and J by 5 bases, leaving 10 bases between them. This CDR3 comprises 14 residues. The V gene's germline CDR1 is MNHEY and CDR2 SMNVEV (reference sequence). CDR3 loop: CASSLKGIHQPQHF. CDR3 DNA: TGTGCCAGCAGTTTAAAGGGGATACATCAGCCCCAGCATTTT.

As regards this clone: A read error may account for a junction end that differs from germline. Written as DNA, the CDR3 is TGTGCTAGCAGCTTAGAGTTTGCAGATACGCAGTATTTT. Translating it yields CASSLEFADTQYF. V usage is TRBV7-7 and J usage is TRBJ2-3; D is unresolved. Per germline, CDR1 SSHAT and CDR2 FNYEAQ (reference sequence). The CDR3 has 13 residues.

The CDR3, as DNA: TGTGCCAGCAGTGCCGGGAAGGGCACTGAAGCTTTCTTT. Its protein is CASSAGKGTEAFF. J is TRBJ1-1 and V is TRBV6-6; D uncertain. The V gene's germline CDR1 is MNHNY and CDR2 SVGAGI (reference sequence). The V and J ends lost 5 bases and 4 bases respectively, with 11 bases between them. The CDR3 runs 13 residues.

The V and J genes are TRBV6-5 and TRBJ1-5, with 9 bases aligning to TRBD1. The CDR3 extends over 15 amino acids. Germline CDR1 and CDR2: MNHEY and SVGAGI. V shed 5 bases, J shed 1 base, and the junction held 3 bases outside the gene matches. CDR3: CASSPQGASNQPQHF. CDR3 nucleotide sequence: TGTGCCAGCAGTCCACAGGGGGCCAGCAATCAGCCCCAGCATTTT.

The genes are TRBV18 and TRBJ1-1, with D hard to call. The CDR3 is 12 amino acids. V was shortened by 4 bases and J by 3 bases, with 6 bases between the two germline ends. Germline V gives CDR1 KGHSH, CDR2 LQKENI. The CDR3 is CASSLRDTEAFF. The CDR3 DNA follows: TGTGCCAGCTCACTACGGGACACTGAAGCTTTCTTT.

The chain links TRBV9 to TRBJ2-6; D may be TRBD1 (5 bases). Germline V CDR1 and CDR2: SGDLS, YYNGEE. Trimming shortened V by 4 bases and J by 4 bases, and 12 bases separated the two germline ends. This CDR3 is built from 15 residues. The CDR3 sequence: CASSPQVGGANVLTF. In DNA, the CDR3 is TGTGCCAGCAGCCCACAGGTGGGAGGGGCCAACGTCCTGACTTTC.

This chain uses TRBV6-6 with TRBJ2-7, with a weak D call TRBD2 (5 bases). CDR3 size: 15 residues. V gave up 0 bases and J gave up 0 bases, with 9 bases separating them. CDR1 MNHNY and CDR2 SVGAGI come from the germline V gene (reference sequence). The CDR3 sequence is CASSYSSSDSYEQYF. The CDR3 bases are TGTGCCAGCAGTTACTCGAGTAGCGACTCCTACGAGCAGTACTTC.

This rearrangement joins TRBV6-4 to TRBJ1-2; 8 positions agree with TRBD1. The length of the CDR3 is 14 residues. The junction had 4 bases not matched to a gene; V was cut back by 5 bases and J by 2 bases. Per germline, CDR1 MRHNA and CDR2 SNTAGT. CDR3 nucleotide sequence: TGTGCCAGCAGTCCGACAGGGGAGAACTATGGCTACACCTTC. Its protein is CASSPTGENYGYTF.

The rearrangement links TRBV25-1 to TRBJ1-2; D perhaps matches TRBD1 (6 bases). Germline lookup yields CDR1 MGHDK and CDR2 SYGVNS. This CDR3 is 16 amino acids long. The V and J ends lost 3 bases and 7 bases respectively, with 21 bases between them. CDR3: CASSDTTPGQLIGYTF. The CDR3 nucleotides are TGTGCCAGCAGTGACACCACCCCTGGACAGCTAATTGGCTACACCTTC.

The J gene is TRBJ2-5, the V gene TRBV11-3; 10 nucleotides align to TRBD2. This CDR3 spans 15 amino acids. V lost 5 bases, J lost 4 bases, and 7 bases stayed unmatched. The V gene's germline CDR1 is SGHNT and CDR2 YENEEA. The CDR3 loop is CASSQIAGGGETQYF. In DNA form, the CDR3 reads TGTGCCAGCAGCCAAATAGCGGGAGGAGGAGAGACCCAGTACTTC.

The chain joins TRBV27 to TRBJ2-7; D unresolved. CDR1 and CDR2 (germline): MNHEY, SMNVEV (reference sequence). With 5 bases removed from V and 0 bases from J, the gap between germline ends came to 8 bases. The CDR3 covers 13 residues. The DNA for the CDR3 is TGTGCCAGCAGTGTAGGGTACTCCTACGAGCAGTACTTC. Translation gives CASSVGYSYEQYF.

The chain uses TRBV18 and TRBJ1-2, with 7 nucleotides matching TRBD1. This CDR3 comprises 14 residues. Trimming cost V 2 bases and J 4 bases; bases outside gene matches: 4. Germline V gene lookup returns CDR1 KGHSH and CDR2 LQKENI. CDR3 protein: CASSPRDRSYGYTF. In nucleotides, the CDR3 is TGTGCCAGCTCACCAAGGGACAGATCCTATGGCTACACCTTC.

The V and J genes are TRBV28 and TRBJ2-7; a possible D gene is TRBD1 (5 bases). The length of the CDR3 is 13 residues. Trimming pared 7 bases from V and 0 bases from J, leaving 10 bases between. Germline V gene lookup returns CDR1 MDHEN and CDR2 SYDVKM. The CDR3 nucleotides read TGTGCCAGCAATCCGGACATCTCCTACGAGCAGTACTTC. Protein: CASNPDISYEQYF.

This chain links TRBV4-1 with TRBJ1-2; D possibly corresponds to TRBD1 (5 bases). This CDR3 contains 17 residues. Germline-derived CDR1 and CDR2 are MGHRA and YSYEKL. V was clipped by 3 bases and J by 1 base, with 18 bases between them. CDR3 amino acids: CASSHDPPPGHNYGYTF. CDR3 nucleotide sequence: TGCGCCAGCAGCCATGATCCGCCCCCAGGGCATAACTATGGCTACACCTTC.

The CDR3 sequence is CASSSTPGGGAFF. CDR3 in DNA: TGTGCCAGCAGTTCGACCCCAGGGGGAGGAGCTTTCTTT. V is TRBV28 and J is TRBJ1-1; TRBD1 matches 7 bases. This CDR3 spans 13 amino acids. After removal of 4 bases from V and 10 bases from J, the junction contained 9 bases not matched to a gene. Per the germline V gene, CDR1 is MDHEN and CDR2 is SYDVKM.

The chain carries TRBV10-3 and TRBJ2-4; D may correspond to TRBD1 or TRBD2 (7 bases each). V dropped 4 bases and J dropped 8 bases, with 15 bases sitting between them. The germline V gene has CDR1 ENHRY and CDR2 SYGVKD. The CDR3 covers 14 residues. The CDR3 region has the DNA TGTGCCATCAGTGGAAACAGGGGAGGGGACATTCAGTACTTC. This translates into CAISGNRGGDIQYF.

The rearrangement uses TRBV7-9 and TRBJ2-1; the match to TRBD2 covers 9 bases. The junction had 4 bases not matched to a gene; V was cut back by 10 bases and J by 0 bases. The CDR3 is made up of 14 amino acids. CDR1 and CDR2 from the germline V gene are SEHNR and FQNEAQ (reference sequence). The CDR3 loop reads CANRLADSYNEQFF. In nucleotides, the CDR3 is TGTGCCAACCGACTAGCGGACTCCTACAATGAGCAGTTCTTC.

CDR3 DNA: TGCGCCAGCAGCCAAGATCATCCAGGTTCTGGAAACACCATATATTTT. As protein: CASSQDHPGSGNTIYF. V is TRBV4-1 and J is TRBJ1-3; D is uncertain. Germline CDR1 and CDR2: MGHRA and YSYEKL. The ends were cut back, 0 bases at V and 1 base at J, with 10 bases in the middle. The CDR3 is 16 residues long.

J is TRBJ2-1 and V is TRBV2; D remains unclear. The CDR3 consists of 8 residues. Germline-derived CDR1 and CDR2 are SNHLY and FYNNEI. Trimming pared 10 bases from V and 5 bases from J, leaving 0 bases between. CDR3 region: CANNEQFF. CDR3 nucleotides: TGTGCCAACAATGAGCAGTTCTTC.

The rearrangement links TRBV4-1 to TRBJ1-5; a weak D match, TRBD1 (5 bases). CDR1 MGHRA and CDR2 YSYEKL come from the germline V gene. The CDR3 is made up of 13 amino acids. Deletions cut 4 bases from V and 7 bases from J, with 11 bases between. The DNA of the CDR3 is TGCGCCAGCAGCCCACGCGAGGGGCAGCCCCAGCATTTT. It translates to CASSPREGQPQHF.

V and J are TRBV7-9 and TRBJ1-2; the match to TRBD1 covers 8 bases. Per the germline V gene, CDR1 is SEHNR and CDR2 is FQNEAQ (reference sequence). Trimming cost V 1 base and J 4 bases; bases outside gene matches: 8. The CDR3 runs to 16 residues. CDR3: CASSLVSRGLVYGYTF. CDR3 sequence (DNA): TGTGCCAGCAGCTTAGTTTCCAGGGGGCTGGTCTATGGCTACACCTTC.

This clone was found once. The chain links TRBV19 to TRBJ2-7; 11 nucleotides align to TRBD2. Germline trimming cut 0 bases from V and 5 bases from J; bases unmatched to any gene: 9. CDR1 and CDR2 (germline): LNHDA, SQIVND (reference sequence). The CDR3 is 17 amino acids. DNA of the CDR3: TGTGCCAGTAGTATAGATCCCGCTAGCGGGAGGCACGACGAGCAGTACTTC. Encoded protein: CASSIDPASGRHDEQYF.

The rearrangement uses TRBV11-3 and TRBJ1-1; a possible D gene is TRBD1 (5 bases). The CDR3 is made up of 13 amino acids. V was pared by 1 base and J by 5 bases, with 8 bases between. Looked up from germline, CDR1 is SGHNT and CDR2 is YENEEA. The CDR3 loop is CASSLARGTEAFF. The CDR3 region has the DNA TGTGCCAGCAGCTTAGCAAGGGGAACTGAAGCTTTCTTT.